This TCR beta chain originates from a study of T-cell memory formation after mild COVID-19. The study, taken as a whole, reports: Contracting clones, day 15 to 85, had balanced CD4/CD8, and later expanders favored CD4+.

V was trimmed by 5 bases and J by 0 bases, leaving 12 bases between them. Germline loops: CDR1 LNHDA, CDR2 SQIVND (reference sequence). This CDR3 has 15 residues. A 5'RACE reaction primed in the constant segment made cDNA libraries of TCR alpha and TCR beta, and these carried sample barcodes and UMIs. Each CDR3 protein gets one entry after TCRdb re-called the 5' RACE reads with MiXCR. The sample comprises 300,000 to 400,000 distinct CDR3 sequences, 13% to 15% of which are singletons, and around 21% rests with the top ten. This clonotype came up many times. Its specificity is unknown. V usage is TRBV19 and J usage is TRBJ2-3; no clear D. The sample comprised PBMCs or a T cell subset sorted from them (not recorded which). The clonotype was recovered from a man in his late teens or twenties who had mild COVID-19 (a few samples of this study predate the infection). Cell type and time point are not known. The CDR3 DNA sequence: TGTGCCAGTAGTGGCACAGAGGCTAGCACAGATACGCAGTATTTT. Translating it yields CASSGTEASTDTQYF. Complete variable domain (other parts from reference TRBV19 and TRBJ2-3): DGGITQSPKYLFRKEGQNVTLSCEQNLNHDAMYWYRQDPGQGLRLIYYSQIVNDFQKGDIAEGYSVSREKKESFPLTVTSAQKNPTAFYLCASSGTEASTDTQYFGPGTRLTVL.